A single sample gave rise to the 15 T cell receptor beta chains below, sequenced in a study of beta chain features in type 1 diabetes. Investigators reverse transcribed all isolated RNA, so they sequenced expressed TCRB transcripts. The protocol was immunoSEQ multiplex PCR, while the TCRdb copy is restricted to in-frame clones and leaves out a portion. In the table there are hundreds of thousands of clones, around 15% of which are singletons. What was sequenced was naive CD4+ T cells from blood. These TCRs come from a young man in good health.

The rearrangement joins TRBV28 to TRBJ2-7; D not certain. The CDR3 extends over 11 amino acids. V was trimmed by 6 bases and J by 6 bases, leaving 9 bases between them. The V gene's germline CDR1 is MDHEN and CDR2 SYDVKM. CDR3 nucleotide sequence: TGTGCCAGCAGACTCAGAGGCGAGCAGTACTTC. Its translation: CASRLRGEQYF.

Only a few counts were recorded for this clone. CDR3 DNA sequence: TGTGCCAGCAGGGGGGGACAGGAATACAATGAGCAGTTCTTC. Amino acid sequence: CASRGGQEYNEQFF. J is TRBJ2-1 and V is TRBV7-2; 8 bases map to TRBD1. This CDR3 has 14 amino acids. V shed 6 bases and J 4 bases; nucleotides not matched to a gene: 5. CDR1 is SGHTA, CDR2 FQGNSA, per germline.

The chain employs TRBV9 and TRBJ2-1; 9 bases agree with TRBD1. The CDR3 consists of 16 residues. CDR1 and CDR2 from the germline V gene are SGDLS and YYNGEE. V lost 0 bases and J lost 2; bases outside the gene matches: 3. The CDR3 sequence is CASSVAGQGTYNEQFF. Written as DNA, the CDR3 is TGTGCCAGCAGCGTAGCAGGACAGGGGACCTACAATGAGCAGTTCTTC.

This clone was detected a few times. The chain recombines TRBV18 with TRBJ1-2; D is ambiguous. The CDR3 covers 15 residues. With 0 bases removed from V and 3 bases from J, the gap between germline ends came to 11 bases. Germline assignment: CDR1 KGHSH and CDR2 LQKENI. CDR3 amino acids: CASSPPSQKYYGYTF. The DNA of the CDR3 is TGTGCCAGCTCACCACCGTCGCAGAAGTACTATGGCTACACCTTC.

This clone was counted between two and nine times. The rearrangement joins TRBV10-3 to TRBJ1-1; the D is unclear. The CDR3 spans 14 residues. Trimming removed 2 bases from V and 4 bases from J, with 11 bases in between. Germline CDR1 is ENHRY and CDR2 is SYGVKD. CDR3 sequence: CAISEEVKSTEAFF. Here the CDR3 DNA reads TGTGCCATCAGTGAGGAGGTTAAGAGCACTGAAGCTTTCTTT.

In this sample, this clone turned up a few times. The gene calls are TRBV9 and TRBJ2-7, with D perhaps matching TRBD1 or TRBD2 (6 bases each). Germline CDR1 SGDLS, CDR2 YYNGEE. CDR3 length: 15 residues. V was shortened by 0 bases and J by 2 bases, with 12 bases between the two germline ends. The CDR3 nucleotides read TGTGCCAGCAGCGTAGCGGGGGCCAACCCCTACGAGCAGTACTTC. It codes for CASSVAGANPYEQYF.

This clone has more than one count but fewer than ten. The rearrangement links TRBV7-9 to TRBJ2-7; D is unclear. Germline CDR1 reads SEHNR; CDR2 reads FQNEAQ (reference sequence). V lost 1 base, J lost 2 bases, and 12 bases lay in between. The CDR3 totals 15 residues. CDR3 nucleotide sequence: TGTGCCAGCAGCTTAGGGCAGCTCAAAACCTACGAGCAGTACTTC. Translation: CASSLGQLKTYEQYF.

The CDR3 loop is CASSPWDRAVDEQYF. In nucleotides, the CDR3 is TGTGCCAGTAGCCCCTGGGACAGGGCCGTCGACGAGCAGTACTTC. V is TRBV19 and J is TRBJ2-7; 9 bases map to TRBD1. After removal of 6 bases from V and 5 bases from J, the junction contained 11 bases not matched to a gene. Germline lookup yields CDR1 LNHDA and CDR2 SQIVND (reference sequence). The CDR3 covers 15 residues.

This clone occurred a few times. The same CDR3 also results from other DNA sequences found in this sample. The genes are TRBV18 and TRBJ2-5; D possibly corresponds to TRBD1 (5 bases). V lost 2 bases to trimming and J lost 1 base, with 8 bases between them. The CDR3 consists of 14 residues. Germline V gives CDR1 KGHSH, CDR2 LQKENI. CDR3 nucleotides: TGTGCCAGCTCACCATTGACAGTCCAAGAGACCCAGTACTTC. Residues: CASSPLTVQETQYF.

The chain has TRBV4-1 and TRBJ1-1; 7 positions match TRBD1. The trim removed 2 bases at V and 8 bases at J, leaving 8 bases unmatched. Germline CDR1 is MGHRA and CDR2 is YSYEKL. CDR3 length: 14 residues. The CDR3 nucleotides read TGCGCCAGCAGCCAACGCGTACCGGGACAGGAAGCTTTCTTT. As protein: CASSQRVPGQEAFF.

Only a few counts were recorded for this clone. Additional DNA sequences in this sample encode the identical CDR3. This chain joins TRBV7-9 and TRBJ2-7, with D hard to call. There are 12 residues in the CDR3. From germline, CDR1 is SEHNR and CDR2 FQNEAQ (reference sequence). Between the trimmed V and J ends, which lost 3 bases and 1 base, there was a span of 4 bases. The CDR3 protein is CASSLISYEQYF. CDR3 DNA sequence: TGTGCCAGCAGCTTGATATCCTACGAGCAGTACTTC.

This chain uses TRBV29-1 with TRBJ1-3, with D uncertain. Germline values: CDR1 SQVTM, CDR2 ANQGSEA. The CDR3 has 12 amino acids. V was trimmed by 6 bases and J by 4 bases, leaving 10 bases between them. CDR3 DNA sequence: TGCAGCGTACGACACTTGGGAAACACCATATATTTT. Its translation is CSVRHLGNTIYF.

The chain carries TRBV7-9 and TRBJ2-7, with D perhaps matching TRBD2 (6 bases). Germline-derived CDR1 and CDR2 are SEHNR and FQNEAQ (reference sequence). V was trimmed by 5 bases and J by 4 bases, leaving 18 bases between them. The CDR3 is made up of 15 amino acids. The CDR3 bases are TGTGCCAGCAGCCCACTCGGGACGGGACTTTACGAGCAGTACTTC. The encoded protein is CASSPLGTGLYEQYF.

This clone has only a few counts. The chain combines TRBV19 with TRBJ1-2; the D gene is possibly TRBD1 (6 bases). Germline assignment: CDR1 LNHDA and CDR2 SQIVND (reference sequence). The CDR3 loop spans 12 amino acids. The V end lost 11 bases, the J end lost 5 bases, and 15 bases lay between the germline ends. In DNA, the CDR3 is TGTGCCTCCCAGACAGGACGGTATGGCTACACCTTC. Its protein product is CASQTGRYGYTF.

V usage is TRBV7-9 and J usage is TRBJ1-6; 10 positions agree with TRBD1. The CDR3 runs 16 residues. With 2 bases clipped from V and 7 bases from J, the junction kept 5 bases outside the gene matches. CDR1 and CDR2 from the germline V gene are SEHNR and FQNEAQ (reference sequence). The CDR3 here is CASSLSGTGDNSPLHF. In nucleotides, the CDR3 is TGTGCCAGCAGCTTATCAGGGACAGGGGACAATTCACCCCTCCACTTT.